This is a list of T cell receptor beta chains from one sample in a study of human T cells and chemical hapten exposure. TCRdb itself ran the RACE reads through MiXCR, one entry per CDR3 protein. Seen here are approximately 400,000 distinct CDR3 sequences, 5% to 6.5% observed once, and the top ten hold around 2.6%. The sample consisted of whole blood, taken in connection with sensitization to the hapten diphenylcyclopropenone (DPC). These receptors were obtained from a woman aged 45-65 years with alopecia areata. Some clones in this sample may be carry-over from other donors' samples. The CDR3 runs from the conserved cysteine through the conserved F or W. A D gene is named only where the DNA matches it firmly. Where a row states a size, it is once, few, many or the class of an expanded clone; other rows omit it.

v_call	clone_size	d_call	j_call	cdr3_nt	cdr3_aa
TRBV4-1	many	-	TRBJ1-5	TGCGCCAGCAGCCAAGACGGATTCCAGCCCCAGCATTTT	CASSQDGFQPQHF
TRBV3-1	-	-	TRBJ1-2	TGTGCCAGCAGCCAAGATGAGGGCCTCTATGGCTACACCTTC	CASSQDEGLYGYTF
TRBV20-1	many	TRBD2	TRBJ2-1	TGCAGTGCCCTCCCCCTAGCGGGAGAATGGAATGAGCAGTTCTTC	CSALPLAGEWNEQFF
TRBV28	many	TRBD1	TRBJ2-4	TGTGCCAGCACTCGCGCCGGGACAGGGACATTCGCGTACTTC	CASTRAGTGTFAYF
TRBV6-6	many	-	TRBJ1-1	TGTGCCAGCAGTTACGGGGGGAGTGAAGCTTTCTTT	CASSYGGSEAFF
TRBV20-1	many	TRBD2	TRBJ2-3	TGCAGTGCTAGAGGTCTAGCGGGCCGTGATACGCAGTATTTT	CSARGLAGRDTQYF
TRBV9	-	-	TRBJ2-1	TGTGCCAGCAGCGTAGAAGGGGCCCCTGGCCTCACTGAGCAGTTCTTC	CASSVEGAPGLTEQFF
TRBV4-1	many	TRBD2	TRBJ2-1	TGCGCCAGCAGCCAAGATCGACGAGCGGGGGGATCCTACAATGAGCAGTTCTTC	CASSQDRRAGGSYNEQFF
TRBV6-2/TRBV6-3	many	-	TRBJ2-7	TGTGCCAGCAGTTACGCCACCTCCTACGAGCAGTACTTC	CASSYATSYEQYF
TRBV30	-	-	TRBJ1-1	TGTGCCTGGAGTGCTACGTTGACGGCGAACACTGAAGCTTTCTTT	CAWSATLTANTEAFF